This entry lists 13 T cell receptor beta chains sequenced from one sample in a study of T cells after yellow fever vaccination. TCRdb ran MiXCR on the 5' RACE reads and lists one entry per CDR3 protein. The sample lists some 290,000 distinct CDR3 sequences, roughly a tenth occurring once. Sequences were derived from CD4+ T cells sorted from PBMCs, sampled 45 days after the yellow fever booster vaccination. The receptor set was obtained from a man aged 18 to 29 who received the YFV17D yellow fever vaccine.

A few counts support this clonotype. The rearrangement links TRBV7-2 to TRBJ2-5; 11 bases fit TRBD1. The trim removed 5 bases at V and 7 bases at J, leaving 6 bases unmatched. The CDR3 is made up of 14 amino acids. Germline CDR1 reads SGHTA; CDR2 reads FQGNSA. The CDR3 region is CASSLDRGHGTQYF. The CDR3 nucleotides are TGTGCCAGCAGCCTGGACAGGGGGCATGGGACCCAGTACTTC.

The chain is built from TRBV20-1 and TRBJ1-5; the match to TRBD1 covers 9 bases. CDR3 length equals 15 residues. CDR1 is DFQATT, CDR2 SNEGSKA, per germline (reference sequence). Trimming took 5 bases from V and 5 from J; bases not matched to a gene: 10. CDR3 sequence reads: CSAYTGGKGDQPQHF. CDR3 coding DNA: TGCAGTGCTTACACAGGGGGCAAGGGGGATCAGCCCCAGCATTTT.

This clonotype was counted a single time. The gene calls are TRBV10-3 and TRBJ2-3; D not resolved. Trimming took 0 bases from V and 3 from J, leaving 16 bases between them. The CDR3 length is 17 residues. From germline, CDR1 is ENHRY and CDR2 SYGVKD. The CDR3 loop reads CAISESKEMVRTDTQYF. The CDR3 coding sequence is TGTGCCATCAGTGAGTCGAAGGAAATGGTCAGGACAGATACGCAGTATTTT.

The V gene is TRBV29-1, the J gene TRBJ2-2, with D possibly TRBD1 on 5 matching bases. Germline CDR1 and CDR2: SQVTM and ANQGSEA. CDR3 length: 14 residues. V dropped 4 bases and J dropped 1 base, with 10 bases sitting between them. The CDR3 loop reads CSVGGKMNTGELFF. The CDR3 DNA is TGCAGCGTTGGGGGCAAAATGAACACCGGGGAGCTGTTTTTT.

The chain joins TRBV7-8 to TRBJ2-2, with D perhaps assigned TRBD1 or TRBD2 (5 bases each). The ends were cut back, 3 bases at V and 0 bases at J, with 17 bases in the middle. The CDR3 sequence is 18 residues long. Germline V gene sequence: CDR1 SGHVS, CDR2 FQNEAQ. CDR3 nucleotides: TGTGCCAGCAGCTTGAGGGGAGACAGTACTACGAACACCGGGGAGCTGTTTTTT. It encodes CASSLRGDSTTNTGELFF. The full variable domain, its missing parts supplied by reference TRBV7-8 and TRBJ2-2, is GAGVSQSPRYKVAKRGQDVALRCDPISGHVSLFWYQQALGQGPEFLTYFQNEAQLDKSGLPSDRFFAERPEGSVSTLKIQRTQQEDSAVYLCASSLRGDSTTNTGELFFGEGSRLTVL.

This chain links TRBV6-5 with TRBJ1-5, with D tentatively TRBD1 (6 bases). Looked up from germline, CDR1 is MNHEY and CDR2 is SVGAGI. This CDR3 contains 16 residues. Deletions cut 4 bases from V and 2 bases from J, with 15 bases between. This CDR3 is CASSFLGAPGNQPQHF. As DNA, the CDR3 is TGTGCCAGCAGTTTCCTGGGGGCGCCGGGCAATCAGCCCCAGCATTTT.

The chain links TRBV6-5 to TRBJ2-1; tentative D call: TRBD1 (6 bases). Trimming removed 0 bases at V and 15 bases at J, with 15 bases between. This CDR3 region has 13 residues. The V gene's germline CDR1 is MNHEY and CDR2 SVGAGI. CDR3 nucleotide sequence: TGTGCCAGCAGTTACTCGCAACAGACAGGACGGTTCTTC. The encoded protein is CASSYSQQTGRFF.

The table lists this clonotype with many counts. The V gene is TRBV5-1, the J gene TRBJ2-1, with a tentative D call TRBD1 (6 bases). This CDR3 has 15 amino acids. The germline V and J ends were trimmed by 4 bases and 0 bases, with 11 bases remaining between them. Germline V gene sequence: CDR1 SGHRS, CDR2 YFSETQ. Here the CDR3 DNA reads TGCGCCAGCAGCGCGCAGGACAGCTCCTACAATGAGCAGTTCTTC. It yields the protein CASSAQDSSYNEQFF.

This clonotype occurred a few times. The chain is built from TRBV7-8 and TRBJ2-5; D is tentatively TRBD1 or TRBD2 (5 bases each). The CDR3 extends over 15 amino acids. V was shortened by 5 bases and J by 5 bases, with 18 bases between the two germline ends. Per the germline V gene, CDR1 is SGHVS and CDR2 is FQNEAQ. The CDR3 loop is CASSPRDGEVETQYF. The CDR3 bases are TGTGCCAGCAGCCCTCGGGACGGTGAAGTGGAGACCCAGTACTTC.

In this sample, this clonotype turned up many times. The rearrangement links TRBV7-3 to TRBJ2-1; TRBD2 aligns across 9 bases. Germline CDR1 SGHTA, CDR2 FQGTGA. V trimming: 1 base; J trimming: 8 bases; junction bases outside the gene matches: 6. The CDR3 has 15 amino acids. The CDR3 sequence: CASSLNSGGFYEQFF. The CDR3 DNA sequence: TGTGCCAGCAGCTTAAACAGCGGGGGGTTTTATGAGCAGTTCTTC.

This clonotype was detected a few times. The chain carries TRBV6-2 or TRBV6-3 and TRBJ2-4; the D gene could be TRBD1 or TRBD2 (6 bases each). Germline values: CDR1 MNHEY, CDR2 SVGEGT. V lost 2 bases to trimming and J lost 1 base, with 21 bases between them. The length of the CDR3 is 19 residues. CDR3: CASSYPPSSGAVAKNIQYF. CDR3 sequence (DNA): TGTGCCAGCAGTTACCCCCCGAGCTCGGGGGCCGTGGCCAAAAACATTCAGTACTTC.

The genes are TRBV2 and TRBJ2-7, with D tentatively TRBD1 or TRBD2 (6 bases each). From germline, CDR1 is SNHLY and CDR2 FYNNEI. The CDR3 sequence is 15 residues long. V gave up 4 bases and J gave up 2 bases, with 15 bases separating them. The CDR3 DNA follows: TGTGCCAGCAGTGCGAGCAGGGGAGGACCCTACGAGCAGTACGTC. This encodes CASSASRGGPYEQYV.

This clonotype has only a few counts. V and J are TRBV7-7 and TRBJ2-5; a possible D gene is TRBD2 (6 bases). V lost 8 bases and J lost 1, with 17 bases in between. Germline V CDR1 and CDR2: SSHAT, FNYEAQ (reference sequence). The CDR3 has 15 residues. CDR3 in amino acids: CASPERAILQETQYF. Written as DNA, the CDR3 is TGTGCCAGCCCCGAGCGGGCCATCCTCCAAGAGACCCAGTACTTC.